The T cell receptor beta chain described here comes from a study of spatial heterogeneity in lung cancer. In the study overall: Consistent detection of more beta-chain than alpha-chain sequences was observed.

Points from the study as a whole: For expanded intratumoral alpha and beta TCRs, counts tracked tumor mutation counts.

This clonotype has ten or more counts. Its target is not known. As to time point: sample taken at primary tumor resection. Patients with untreated early-stage non-small cell lung cancer, numbering around 71, were the donors. TCRdb re-analysed the 5' RACE reads in MiXCR, keeping a single row per CDR3 protein. The sample lists around 4,800 distinct CDR3 sequences; around 12% were seen once. The TCR originated in a male donor with early-stage non-small cell lung cancer. The source material was lung tumor tissue, sampled at surgery.

The CDR3 nucleotides read TGTGCCAGCAGCCCACTTGGCGGGCGTGAGGGAACAGATACGCAGTATTTT. It specifies CASSPLGGREGTDTQYF. The V gene is TRBV7-6, the J gene TRBJ2-3; D is perhaps TRBD2 (5 bases). The CDR3 runs to 17 residues. Trimming left V 5 bases short and J 3 bases short, with 21 bases between. In germline, CDR1 is SGHVS, CDR2 FNYEAQ.